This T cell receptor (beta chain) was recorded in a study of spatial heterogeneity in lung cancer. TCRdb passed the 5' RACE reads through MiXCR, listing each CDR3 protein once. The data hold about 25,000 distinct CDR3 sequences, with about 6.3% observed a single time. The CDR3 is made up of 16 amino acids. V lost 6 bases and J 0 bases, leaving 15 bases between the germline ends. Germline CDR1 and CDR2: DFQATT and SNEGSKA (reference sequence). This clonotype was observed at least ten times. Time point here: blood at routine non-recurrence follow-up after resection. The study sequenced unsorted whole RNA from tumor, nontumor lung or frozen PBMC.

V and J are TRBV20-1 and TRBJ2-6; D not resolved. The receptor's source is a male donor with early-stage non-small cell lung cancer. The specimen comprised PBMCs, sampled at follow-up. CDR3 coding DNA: TGCAGTGCCAATCCAGTTTCGAGCTCTGGGGCCAACGTCCTGACTTTC. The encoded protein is CSANPVSSSGANVLTF.